In its sample, the clone carrying this T cell receptor beta chain was seen many times. The V gene's germline CDR1 is GTSNPN and CDR2 SVGIG (reference sequence). Trimming took off 5 bases at V and 6 bases at J, with 10 bases between the two ends. This CDR3 region has 12 residues. RNA-based 3' RACE libraries used unique molecular identifiers. TCRdb used MiXCR to reprocess the 3' RACE reads, holding one entry per CDR3 protein. This table holds tens of thousands of distinct CDR3 sequences, 4.3% found once. The data are from a study of HIV-infected children after antiretroviral therapy interruption. Study background: All children had CD4+ count above 500 and viral load below 50 copies/ml.

This sample's treatment: PENTA 11 planned treatment interruption arm or continuous ART arm. The gene calls are TRBV30 and TRBJ2-2; D assignment may be TRBD1 or TRBD2 (5 bases each). The TCR comes from a pool of human donors with HIV. The material was CD45RA+ CD4+ T cells from PBMCs, pooled from several time points, obtained from a donor given antiretroviral therapy, either interrupted or continuous. Subset here: naive CD4+ CD45RA+ CD45RO- T cells. CDR3 sequence: CAWGGGPGELFF. The CDR3 DNA follows: TGTGCCTGGGGTGGGGGTCCCGGGGAGCTGTTTTTT.